These T cell receptor beta chains were read from a single sample in a study of T cells in Graves' hyperthyroidism and ophthalmopathy. TCRdb reanalysed the multiplex PCR reads using MiXCR and keeps one entry per CDR3 protein. In the table there are about 690,000 distinct CDR3 sequences, 15% to 20% of which are singletons. Sequencing was done on a sample of blood. All receptors come from a man aged 45-60 years with Graves' hyperthyroidism. CDR3s include the opening cysteine and the closing phenylalanine or tryptophan. D genes are given only for firm matches.

len	d_gene	v_gene	j_gene	CDR3aa
15	NA	TRBV28	TRBJ1-5	CASSLREGSRQPQHF
15	TRBD1	TRBV30	TRBJ2-7	CAWSIPTGTVYEQYF
15	NA	TRBV11-3	TRBJ2-1	CASSLAGVTYNEQFF
15	NA	TRBV6-2/TRBV6-3	TRBJ1-1	CASSYSRAAGRAAFF
12	NA	TRBV13	TRBJ2-1	CASSLNGNEQFF
13	NA	TRBV11-2	TRBJ2-7	CASSQGRPHEQYF
14	NA	TRBV11-2	TRBJ2-7	CASSFDRWGYEQYF
13	NA	TRBV30	TRBJ2-7	CAWSVAGGYEQYF
16	TRBD1	TRBV12-3/TRBV12-4	TRBJ2-1	CASSSIAGQGDDEQFF
18	TRBD2	TRBV7-3	TRBJ2-1	CASSPGLAGVLGLYEQFF
16	NA	TRBV6-2/TRBV6-3	TRBJ1-4	CASSQGWSLTNEKLFF
13	NA	TRBV14	TRBJ1-4	CASSRLTDEKLFF
21	TRBD2	TRBV19	TRBJ2-6	CASSGSSWTSGSLAGANVLTF
15	TRBD1	TRBV24-1	TRBJ2-1	CATSDPRQGGDEQFF
15	NA	TRBV19	TRBJ2-2	CASSISLANTGELFF
16	NA	TRBV3-2	TRBJ2-1	CASSQRLAASGSGQFF
15	TRBD1	TRBV30	TRBJ2-1	CAWSVRGQGYNEQFF
13	NA	TRBV27	TRBJ2-7	CASSTARRYEQYF
16	TRBD1	TRBV6-4	TRBJ1-5	CASSGLQGTSNQPQHF
12	NA	TRBV2	TRBJ2-2	CASSDSPGELFF
15	TRBD2	TRBV28	TRBJ2-1	CASSTGLARLNEQFF
16	NA	TRBV5-1	TRBJ1-2	CASSLDWAAKNYGYTF
16	NA	TRBV4-3	TRBJ2-1	CASSQALPGLGNEQFF
22	TRBD1	TRBV12-5	TRBJ2-1	CASGLETTIDRGISLSYNEQFF
15	TRBD1	TRBV2	TRBJ2-2	CASMSDRAGTGELFF
16	NA	TRBV25-1	TRBJ2-3	CASSASGRGPTDTQYF